The entry below describes one T cell receptor beta chain. This CDR3 is also generated by other DNA sequences in the sample. The data are from a study of shared clonotypes between healthy human individuals. Looking at the study overall: In total, the donors were two women and a few men aged 18 to 49.

Assay runs were performed at deep level. Original methodology: For the immunoSEQ data, sequences were junction-only without quality scores, so filtering differed. The table came from immunoSEQ multiplex PCR; TCRdb's copy has only in-frame clones and leaves some out. V and J calls and clone size are those listed in that table; D and trimming were worked out from the DNA. The table includes roughly 1,600,000 clones, around 98.5% detected once. The V gene lost 0 bases and the J gene lost 0 bases, with 6 bases spanning the gap. The germline V gene has CDR1 SGHAT and CDR2 FQNNGV. CDR3 length: 15 amino acids.

The chain links TRBV11-2 to TRBJ1-5, with D uncertain. This TCR was sampled from a man aged 30 to 45 in good health. Specimen: naive CD4+ T cells sorted from blood. Specified subset: CD45RA+ positively selected. Written as DNA, the CDR3 is TGTGCCAGCAGCTTAGAGGGGTATAGCAATCAGCCCCAGCATTTT. It codes for CASSLEGYSNQPQHF.